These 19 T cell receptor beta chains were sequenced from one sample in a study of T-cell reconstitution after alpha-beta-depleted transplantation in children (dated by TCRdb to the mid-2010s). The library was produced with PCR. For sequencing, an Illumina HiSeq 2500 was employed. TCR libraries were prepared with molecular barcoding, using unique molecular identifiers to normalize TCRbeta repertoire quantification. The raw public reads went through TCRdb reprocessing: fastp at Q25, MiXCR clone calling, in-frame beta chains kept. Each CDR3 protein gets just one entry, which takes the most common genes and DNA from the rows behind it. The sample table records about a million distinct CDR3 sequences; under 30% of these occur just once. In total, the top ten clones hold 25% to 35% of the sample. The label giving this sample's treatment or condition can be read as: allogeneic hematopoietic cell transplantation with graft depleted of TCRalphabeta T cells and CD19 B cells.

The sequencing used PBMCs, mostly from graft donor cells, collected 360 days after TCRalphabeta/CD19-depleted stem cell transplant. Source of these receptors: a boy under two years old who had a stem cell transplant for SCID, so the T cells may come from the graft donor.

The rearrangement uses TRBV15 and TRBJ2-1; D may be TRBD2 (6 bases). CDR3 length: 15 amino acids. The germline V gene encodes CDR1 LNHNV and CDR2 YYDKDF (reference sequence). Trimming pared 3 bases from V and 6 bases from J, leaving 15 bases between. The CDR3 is CATSRKGLGPNEQFF. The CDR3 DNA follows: TGTGCCACCAGCAGGAAGGGACTGGGCCCCAATGAGCAGTTCTTC.

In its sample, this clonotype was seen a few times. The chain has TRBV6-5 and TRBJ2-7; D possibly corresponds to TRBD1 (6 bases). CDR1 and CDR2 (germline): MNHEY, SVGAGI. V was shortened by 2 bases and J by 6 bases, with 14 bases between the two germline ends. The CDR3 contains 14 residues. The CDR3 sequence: CASSYGTIISEQYF. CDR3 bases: TGTGCCAGCAGTTACGGGACAATAATCTCCGAGCAGTACTTC.

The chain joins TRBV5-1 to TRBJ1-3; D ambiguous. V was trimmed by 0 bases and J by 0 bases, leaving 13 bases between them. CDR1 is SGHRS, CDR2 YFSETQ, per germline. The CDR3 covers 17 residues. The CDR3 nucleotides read TGCGCCAGCAGCTTGGTAGCCACTAGGAGCTCTGGAAACACCATATATTTT. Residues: CASSLVATRSSGNTIYF. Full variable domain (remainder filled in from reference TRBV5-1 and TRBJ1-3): KAGVTQTPRYLIKTRGQQVTLSCSPISGHRSVSWYQQTPGQGLQFLFEYFSETQRNKGNFPGRFSGRQFSNSRSEMNVSTLELGDSALYLCASSLVATRSSGNTIYFGEGSWLTVV.

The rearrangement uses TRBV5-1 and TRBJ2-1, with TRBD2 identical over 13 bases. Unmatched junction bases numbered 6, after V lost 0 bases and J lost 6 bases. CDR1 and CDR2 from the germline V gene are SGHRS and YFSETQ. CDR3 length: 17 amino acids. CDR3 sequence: CASSLEWTSGGGNEQFF. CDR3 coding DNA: TGCGCCAGCAGCTTGGAATGGACTAGCGGGGGAGGCAATGAGCAGTTCTTC.

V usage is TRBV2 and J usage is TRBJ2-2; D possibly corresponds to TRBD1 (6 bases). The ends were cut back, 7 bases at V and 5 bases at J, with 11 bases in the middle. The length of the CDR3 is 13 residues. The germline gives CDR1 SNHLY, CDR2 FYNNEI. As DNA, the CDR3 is TGTGCCAGCACAACAGGGCGTACCGGGGAGCTGTTTTTT. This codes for CASTTGRTGELFF.

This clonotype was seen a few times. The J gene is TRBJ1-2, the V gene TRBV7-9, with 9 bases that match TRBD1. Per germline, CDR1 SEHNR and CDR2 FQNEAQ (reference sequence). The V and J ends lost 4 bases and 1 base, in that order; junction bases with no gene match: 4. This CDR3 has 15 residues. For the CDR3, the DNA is TGTGCCAGCAGCTCCGGGGACAGGGATAACTATGGCTACACCTTC. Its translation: CASSSGDRDNYGYTF.

The CDR3 protein is CASSSRLAGDNYEQYF. DNA of the CDR3: TGTGCCAGCAGTTCCCGACTAGCGGGGGACAACTACGAGCAGTACTTC. The chain has TRBV12-3 or TRBV12-4 and TRBJ2-7, with 12 bases matching TRBD2. The V gene end was trimmed by 4 bases and the J gene end by 3 bases; junction bases not matched to a gene: 7. The CDR3 runs 16 residues.

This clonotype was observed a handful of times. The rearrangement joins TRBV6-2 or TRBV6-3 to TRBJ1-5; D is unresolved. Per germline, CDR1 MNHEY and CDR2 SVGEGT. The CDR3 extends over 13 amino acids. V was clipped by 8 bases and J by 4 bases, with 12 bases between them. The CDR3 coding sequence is TGTGCCAGCCAGGAGTGGAGAAATCAGCCCCAGCATTTT. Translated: CASQEWRNQPQHF.

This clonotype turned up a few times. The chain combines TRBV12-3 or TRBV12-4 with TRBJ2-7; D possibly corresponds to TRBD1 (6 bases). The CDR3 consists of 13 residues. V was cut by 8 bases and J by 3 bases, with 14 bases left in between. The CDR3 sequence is CASGSGQHYEQYF. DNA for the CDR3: TGTGCCAGCGGCTCGGGACAACACTACGAGCAGTACTTC.

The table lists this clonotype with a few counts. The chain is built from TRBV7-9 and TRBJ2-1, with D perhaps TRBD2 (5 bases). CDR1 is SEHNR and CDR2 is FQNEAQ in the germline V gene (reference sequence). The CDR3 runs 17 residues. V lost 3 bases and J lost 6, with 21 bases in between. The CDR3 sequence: CASSLGVPGLGINEQFF. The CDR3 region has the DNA TGTGCCAGCAGCTTGGGAGTACCGGGCCTAGGGATCAATGAGCAGTTCTTC. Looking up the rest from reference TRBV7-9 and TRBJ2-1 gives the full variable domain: DTGVSQNPRHKITKRGQNVTFRCDPISEHNRLYWYRQTLGQGPEFLTYFQNEAQLEKSRLLSDRFSAERPKGSFSTLEIQRTEQGDSAMYLCASSLGVPGLGINEQFFGPGTRLTVL.

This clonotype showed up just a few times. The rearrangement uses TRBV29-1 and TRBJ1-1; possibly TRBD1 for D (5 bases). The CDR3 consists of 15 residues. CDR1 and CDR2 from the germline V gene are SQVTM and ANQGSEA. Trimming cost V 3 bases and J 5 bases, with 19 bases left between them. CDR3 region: CSVEEVGGVRTEAFF. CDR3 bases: TGCAGCGTTGAGGAGGTTGGAGGGGTGAGGACTGAAGCTTTCTTT.

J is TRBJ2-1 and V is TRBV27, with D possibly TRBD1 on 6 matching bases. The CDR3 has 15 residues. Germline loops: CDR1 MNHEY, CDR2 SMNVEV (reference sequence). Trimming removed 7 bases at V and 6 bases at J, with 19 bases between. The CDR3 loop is CASTVRDIGSNEQFF. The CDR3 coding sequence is TGTGCCAGCACCGTCCGGGACATAGGGTCCAATGAGCAGTTCTTC.

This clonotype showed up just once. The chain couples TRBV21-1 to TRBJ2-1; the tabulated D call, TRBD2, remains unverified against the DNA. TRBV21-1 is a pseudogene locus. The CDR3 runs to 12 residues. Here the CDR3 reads CASSKGVAEQFF. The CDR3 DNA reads TGTGCCAGCAGCAAAGGGGTAGCGGAGCAGTTCTTC.

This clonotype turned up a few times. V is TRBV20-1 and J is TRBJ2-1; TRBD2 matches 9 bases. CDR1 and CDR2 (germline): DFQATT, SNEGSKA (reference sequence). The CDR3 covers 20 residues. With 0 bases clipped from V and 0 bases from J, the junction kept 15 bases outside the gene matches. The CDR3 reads CSARDQAGGPGKSSYNEQFF. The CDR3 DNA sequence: TGCAGTGCTAGAGATCAGGCGGGGGGGCCCGGGAAAAGCTCCTACAATGAGCAGTTCTTC.

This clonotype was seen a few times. CDR3 sequence reads: CASTGDWTASNTQYF. DNA of the CDR3: TGTGCCAGCACGGGGGACTGGACCGCCTCAAATACGCAGTATTTT. The chain couples TRBV2 to TRBJ2-3; D is possibly TRBD2 (6 bases). From germline, CDR1 is SNHLY and CDR2 FYNNEI. The length of the CDR3 is 15 residues. V lost 7 bases to trimming and J lost 7 bases, with 21 bases between them. The full variable domain, rest sourced from reference TRBV2 and TRBJ2-3, is EPEVTQTPSHQVTQMGQEVILRCVPISNHLYFYWYRQILGQKVEFLVSFYNNEISEKSEIFDDQFSVERPDGSNFTLKIRSTKLEDSAMYFCASTGDWTASNTQYFGPGTRLTVL.

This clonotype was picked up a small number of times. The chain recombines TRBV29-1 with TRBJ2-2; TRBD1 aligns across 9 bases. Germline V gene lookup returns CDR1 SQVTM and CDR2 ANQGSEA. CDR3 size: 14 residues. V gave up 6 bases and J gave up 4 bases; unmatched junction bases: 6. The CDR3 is CSVTQGARTGELFF. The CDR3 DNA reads TGCAGCGTCACACAGGGGGCGCGCACCGGGGAGCTGTTTTTT.

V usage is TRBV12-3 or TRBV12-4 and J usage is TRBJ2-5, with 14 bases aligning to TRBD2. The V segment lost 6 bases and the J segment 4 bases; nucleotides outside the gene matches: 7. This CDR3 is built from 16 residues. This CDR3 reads CASRPGLAGGGETQYF. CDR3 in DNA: TGTGCCAGCAGGCCTGGACTAGCGGGGGGTGGAGAGACCCAGTACTTC.

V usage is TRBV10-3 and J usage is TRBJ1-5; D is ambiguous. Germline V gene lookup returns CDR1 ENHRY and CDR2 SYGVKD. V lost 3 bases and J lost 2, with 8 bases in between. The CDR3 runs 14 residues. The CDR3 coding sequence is TGTGCCATCAGTGAAGCCTTGGGCAATCAGCCCCAGCATTTT. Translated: CAISEALGNQPQHF.

CDR3 loop: CAIGGPRLLYEQYF. CDR3 DNA sequence: TGTGCCATCGGGGGACCGAGACTCCTCTACGAGCAGTACTTC. The chain links TRBV10-3 to TRBJ2-7, with D possibly being TRBD1 or TRBD2 (5 bases each). The CDR3 contains 14 residues. Trimming took 8 bases from V and 3 from J, leaving 17 bases between them. The germline CDR1 and CDR2 sequences are ENHRY and SYGVKD.